The present entry profiles one T cell receptor beta chain with its context. This receptor's antigen is unknown. No quality values exist for individual bases; no much larger clone is one base distant. The donors were some 39 Caucasian individuals from Russia, aged about 6 to 100 years, who were systemically healthy. Each donor gave around 9 milliliters of peripheral blood, collected into EDTA-treated Vacutainer tubes. Ficoll-Paque density-gradient centrifugation was used to isolate PBMCs, with at least 6 million per sample. Trizol reagent was used to extract total RNA from the PBMCs, yielding at least 6 micrograms per sample. The percentages of naive CD45RAhigh/CD27high T cells were determined by flow cytometry on a PBMC aliquot from every donor. The data originate from a study of blood T cells in healthy people across ages (dated by TCRdb to 2014 to 2015). For the study in its entirety: In model experiments, template switching captured roughly one uniquely barcoded TCR beta cDNA molecule for every two T cells. Age-related changes in TCR beta repertoire diversity were measured in the study by deep sequencing normalized with unique cDNA molecular identifiers. Four age groups were formed from the donors: young (average roughly 15 years), middle-aged (approximately 41), aged (approximately 60) and long-lived (roughly 88). To avoid experimental bias, donors of different ages were randomly spread across the sequencing lanes. The study analyzed two additional independent replicas of 1 million unique cDNA reads from the same blood draw for two donors, one aged 18 to 29 and one aged 80 or older.

To prepare the library, 5' RACE was applied. Sequencer: Illumina HiSeq 2500. A second PCR of about 6 to 12 cycles was performed with a sample-barcoded 5' primer and a J-beta primer mix. Each TCR beta cDNA molecule received a unique molecular identifier from a template-switch 5' adaptor carrying 12 random nucleotides. At least 2.5 million CDR3-containing paired-end reads were obtained from each sample. The Mint cDNA synthesis kit, primed by a TRBC-specific oligonucleotide, was used to synthesize first-strand cDNA from all RNA. After uracil-DNA glycosylase treatment, a first 18-cycle PCR used universal primers M1SS and BC2_uni_R on all cDNA. The study's own analysis went as follows. For normalization, 1 million high-quality reads, each with a distinct molecular identifier, were randomly selected from each sample. Instead of being binned into consensus sequences, reads that shared molecular identifiers were thrown out. MiTCR, with a Q25 quality threshold and the strictest error-elimination algorithm, was used for CDR3 identification, clonotype clustering and error correction. A nonparametric unseen species model with Euler transformation was used to estimate a lower bound on total TCR beta diversity. The public reads were run again by TCRdb, first through fastp at Q25 and then through MiXCR, and only productive beta chains were kept. Rows merge per CDR3 protein into single entries with the most common DNA and genes. For this entry, the V and J calls and clone size follow TCRdb and not the study's own pipeline. In all, the sample holds roughly 680,000 distinct CDR3 sequences, and 40% to 65% of those were seen once. The top ten constitute about 13% of the sample.

Trimming at the junction amounts to 3 bases on V and 4 bases on J, and the germline ends lie 9 bases apart. Taken from the germline V gene (reference sequence), the CDR1 and CDR2 loops are DFQATT and SNEGSKA. Its CDR3 holds 12 amino acids, cysteine through phenylalanine. CDR3 DNA only is kept here, 36 bases in frame from base 1. Points the paper makes about the study in general: The percentage of naive T cells measured by flow cytometry correlated strongly with observed TCR beta diversity. As age increased, observed TCR beta diversity per million T cells dropped in a roughly linear way, and a significant reduction was already evident by age about 36. Bulk unsorted PBMC profiling prevented conclusive comparison of naive and antigen-experienced compartments. Estimates of total diversity from one million sequenced T cells were regarded as lower bounds and underestimates. The CMV infection status of donors was not known, potentially confounding age-related changes in expanded clonotypes. Compared with the aged group, the long-lived group had more naive CD4+ T cells, fewer expanded clones and increased TCR diversity, suggesting age selection.

Recombination linked TRBV20-1 to TRBJ1-1; TRBD1 is possibly the D segment (5 matching bases). This TCR derives from a woman aged 80 or over in good health. Sequenced material: blood. CDR3 protein: CSASQGPTEAFF. The DNA reads as follows: TGCAGTGCTAGTCAGGGTCCCACTGAAGCTTTCTTT.